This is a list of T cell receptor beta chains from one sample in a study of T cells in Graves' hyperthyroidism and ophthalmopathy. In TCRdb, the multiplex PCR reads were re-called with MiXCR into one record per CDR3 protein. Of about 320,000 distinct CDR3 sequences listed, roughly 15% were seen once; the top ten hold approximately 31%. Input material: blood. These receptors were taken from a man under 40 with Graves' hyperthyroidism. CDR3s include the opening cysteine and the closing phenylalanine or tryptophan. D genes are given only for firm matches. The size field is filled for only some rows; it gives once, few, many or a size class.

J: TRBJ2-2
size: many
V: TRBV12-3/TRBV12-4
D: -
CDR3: CASSLARTLAGELFF
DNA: TGTGCCAGCAGTTTAGCCCGCACCCTAGCCGGGGAGCTGTTTTTT

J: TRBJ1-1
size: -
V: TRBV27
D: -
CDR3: CTSSLSVNTEAFF
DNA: TGTACCAGCAGTTTATCAGTGAACACTGAAGCTTTCTTT

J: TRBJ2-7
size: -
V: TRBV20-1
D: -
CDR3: CSARAQTYEQYF
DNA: TGCAGTGCTAGAGCCCAAACCTACGAGCAGTACTTC

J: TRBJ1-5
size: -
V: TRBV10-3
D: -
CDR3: CAISEGGVGQPQHF
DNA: TGTGCCATCAGTGAAGGAGGGGTGGGCCAGCCCCAGCATTTT

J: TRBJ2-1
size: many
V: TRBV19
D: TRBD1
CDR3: CASSIVEDRGPYNEQFF
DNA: TGTGCCAGTAGTATAGTTGAGGACAGGGGGCCCTACAATGAGCAGTTCTTC

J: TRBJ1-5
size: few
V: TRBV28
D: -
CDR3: CASSLNTGGHTTGPQHF
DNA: TGTGCCAGCAGCTTGAATACGGGGGGCCATACAACAGGGCCCCAGCATTTT

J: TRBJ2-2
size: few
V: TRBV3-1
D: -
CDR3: CASSQGEVGELFF
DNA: TGTGCCAGCAGCCAGGGGGAGGTCGGGGAGCTGTTTTTT

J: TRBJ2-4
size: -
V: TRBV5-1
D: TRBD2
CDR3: CASSPLAGSAKNIQYF
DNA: TGCGCCAGCAGCCCACTAGCGGGATCAGCCAAAAACATTCAGTACTTC

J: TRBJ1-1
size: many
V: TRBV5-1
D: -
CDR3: CASSLGGKGDTEAFF
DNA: TGCGCCAGCAGCTTGGGGGGCAAGGGGGACACTGAAGCTTTCTTT

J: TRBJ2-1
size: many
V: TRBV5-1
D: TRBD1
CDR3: CASSWGDRGLFHEQFF
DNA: TGCGCCAGCAGCTGGGGGGACAGGGGGCTGTTCCATGAGCAGTTCTTC

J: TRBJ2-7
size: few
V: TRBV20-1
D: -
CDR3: CSAREGSGSSYEQYF
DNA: TGCAGTGCGAGAGAGGGTAGCGGTAGCTCCTACGAGCAGTACTTC

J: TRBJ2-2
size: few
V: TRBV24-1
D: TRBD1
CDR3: CATSDSGQGASGELFF
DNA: TGTGCCACCAGTGACTCCGGACAGGGGGCATCCGGGGAGCTGTTTTTT

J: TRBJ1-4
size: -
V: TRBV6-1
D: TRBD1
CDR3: CASTQQGARDEKLFF
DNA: TGTGCCAGCACCCAACAGGGGGCAAGGGATGAAAAACTGTTTTTT

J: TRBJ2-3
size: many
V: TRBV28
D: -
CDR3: CAAGDSSTDTQYF
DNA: TGTGCCGCGGGTGACTCTTCCACAGATACGCAGTATTTT

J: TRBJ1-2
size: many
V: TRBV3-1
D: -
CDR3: CASSQARAGIGYTF
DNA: TGTGCCAGCAGCCAAGCCAGGGCAGGGATCGGCTACACCTTC

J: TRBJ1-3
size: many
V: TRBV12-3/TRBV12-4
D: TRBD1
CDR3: CASRRDSGGVRNTIYF
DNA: TGTGCCAGCAGGCGCGACTCAGGGGGAGTGAGAAACACCATATATTTT

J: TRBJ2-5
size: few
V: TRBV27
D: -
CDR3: CASTEGGNAAGTQYF
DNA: TGTGCCAGCACCGAGGGGGGGAACGCGGCGGGGACCCAGTACTTC

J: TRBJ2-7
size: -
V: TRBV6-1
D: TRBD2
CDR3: CASRRTSRSYEQYF
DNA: TGTGCCAGCAGGCGGACTAGCCGCTCCTACGAGCAGTACTTC

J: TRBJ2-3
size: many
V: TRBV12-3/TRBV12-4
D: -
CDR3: CASSLVFRGIDTDTQYF
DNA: TGTGCCAGCAGTTTAGTTTTTCGCGGAATTGACACAGATACGCAGTATTTT

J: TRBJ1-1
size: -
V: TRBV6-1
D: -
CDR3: CASSTKRNTEAFF
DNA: TGTGCCAGCAGTACCAAGAGGAACACTGAAGCTTTCTTT

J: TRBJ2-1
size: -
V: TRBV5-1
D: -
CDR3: CASSLSWGPRIHNEQFF
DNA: TGCGCCAGCAGCTTGTCTTGGGGTCCTAGAATCCACAATGAGCAGTTCTTC

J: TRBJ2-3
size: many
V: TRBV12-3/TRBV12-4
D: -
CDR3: CASSRIEDTQYF
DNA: TGTGCCAGCAGTCGGATAGAAGATACGCAGTATTTT

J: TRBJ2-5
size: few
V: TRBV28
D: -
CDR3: CASSSSRWGAPGETQYF
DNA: TGTGCCAGCAGTTCCTCCCGGTGGGGGGCGCCGGGGGAGACCCAGTACTTC

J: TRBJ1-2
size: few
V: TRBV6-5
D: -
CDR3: CASSSFKDDGYTF
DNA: TGTGCCAGCAGTTCCTTCAAGGACGATGGCTACACCTTC

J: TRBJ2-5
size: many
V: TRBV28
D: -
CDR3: CASSDPVGVETQYF
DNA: TGTGCCAGCAGTGACCCCGTAGGGGTGGAGACCCAGTACTTC

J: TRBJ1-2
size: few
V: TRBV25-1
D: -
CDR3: CASSELGYYGYTF
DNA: TGTGCCAGCAGTGAACTCGGTTACTATGGCTACACCTTC

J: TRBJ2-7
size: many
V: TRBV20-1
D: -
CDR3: CSARAQAEQYF
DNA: TGCAGTGCTAGAGCCCAGGCCGAGCAGTACTTC

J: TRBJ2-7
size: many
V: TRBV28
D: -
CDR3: CASSSTSGTGTYEQYF
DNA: TGTGCCAGCAGTTCAACTTCCGGGACTGGGACCTACGAGCAGTACTTC

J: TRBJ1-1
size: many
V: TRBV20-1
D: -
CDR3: CSAREGRNTEAFF
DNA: TGCAGTGCTAGAGAGGGGCGGAACACTGAAGCTTTCTTT

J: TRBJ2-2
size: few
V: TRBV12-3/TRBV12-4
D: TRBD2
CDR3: CASRWGGGTGELFF
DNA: TGTGCCAGCAGGTGGGGGGGAGGCACCGGGGAGCTGTTTTTT

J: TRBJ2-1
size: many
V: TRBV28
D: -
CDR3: CASSPRGTYNEQFF
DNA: TGTGCCAGCAGCCCAAGGGGTACTTACAATGAGCAGTTCTTC

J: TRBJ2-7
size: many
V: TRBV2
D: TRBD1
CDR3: CASNRGTGSIEQYF
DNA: TGTGCCAGCAACCGAGGGACAGGGTCCATCGAGCAGTACTTC

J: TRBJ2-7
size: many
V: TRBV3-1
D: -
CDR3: CASSQATGITYEQYF
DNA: TGTGCCAGCAGCCAAGCAACAGGGATTACCTACGAGCAGTACTTC

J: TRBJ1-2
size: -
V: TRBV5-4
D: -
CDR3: CASSLAGKYGYTF
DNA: TGTGCCAGCAGCCTGGCGGGGAAGTATGGCTACACCTTC

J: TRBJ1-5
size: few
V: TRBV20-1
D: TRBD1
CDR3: CSAGQGGDNQPQHF
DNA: TGCAGTGCAGGACAGGGAGGGGATAATCAGCCCCAGCATTTT

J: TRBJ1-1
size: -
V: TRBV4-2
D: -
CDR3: CASSQPRGGEGTEAFF
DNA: TGTGCCAGCAGCCAACCCCGGGGGGGGGAGGGCACTGAAGCTTTCTTT

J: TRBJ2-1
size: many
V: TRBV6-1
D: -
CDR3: CASSEALGGSYNEQFF
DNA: TGTGCCAGCAGTGAAGCGCTTGGGGGTTCCTACAATGAGCAGTTCTTC

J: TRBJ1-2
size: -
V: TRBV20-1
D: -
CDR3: CSAGGGPPSYGYTF
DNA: TGCAGTGCCGGGGGTGGGCCGCCGTCTTATGGCTACACCTTC

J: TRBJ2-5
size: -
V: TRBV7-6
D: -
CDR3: CASSLRPDGETQYF
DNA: TGTGCCAGCAGCTTACGGCCGGATGGGGAGACCCAGTACTTC

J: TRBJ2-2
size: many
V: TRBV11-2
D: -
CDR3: CASSLTGANTGELFF
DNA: TGTGCCAGCAGCTTGACGGGGGCGAACACCGGGGAGCTGTTTTTT

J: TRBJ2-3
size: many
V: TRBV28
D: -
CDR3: CASTPASSSTDTQYF
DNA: TGTGCCAGCACCCCGGCGAGTTCTAGCACAGATACGCAGTATTTT

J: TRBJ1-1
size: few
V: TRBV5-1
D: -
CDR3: CASSLMGAREAFF
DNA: TGCGCCAGCAGCTTGATGGGTGCCCGAGAAGCTTTCTTT

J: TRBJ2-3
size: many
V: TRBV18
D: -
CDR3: CASSAYSTDTQYF
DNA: TGTGCCAGCTCAGCCTACAGCACAGATACGCAGTATTTT

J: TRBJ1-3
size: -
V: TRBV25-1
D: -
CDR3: CASSGPQLNSGNTIYF
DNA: TGTGCCAGCAGTGGCCCCCAGCTTAACTCTGGAAACACCATATATTTT

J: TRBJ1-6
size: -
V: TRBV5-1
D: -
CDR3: CASSLGANSPLHF
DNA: TGCGCCAGCAGCTTGGGGGCCAATTCACCCCTCCACTTT

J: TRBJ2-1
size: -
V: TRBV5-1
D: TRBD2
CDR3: CASSLVASGGGEQFF
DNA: TGCGCCAGCAGCTTGGTGGCTAGCGGGGGTGGTGAGCAGTTCTTC

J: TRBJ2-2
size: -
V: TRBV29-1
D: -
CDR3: CSVEDREGELFF
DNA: TGCAGCGTTGAAGATCGGGAAGGGGAGCTGTTTTTT

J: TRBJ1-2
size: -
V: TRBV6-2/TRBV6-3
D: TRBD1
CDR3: CASSFPQGAIYGYTF
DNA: TGTGCCAGCAGTTTTCCGCAGGGGGCGATCTATGGCTACACCTTC

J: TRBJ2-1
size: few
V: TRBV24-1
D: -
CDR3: CATSRDEQFF
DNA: TGTGCCACCAGTCGAGATGAGCAGTTCTTC

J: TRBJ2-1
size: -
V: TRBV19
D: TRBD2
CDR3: CASRSRVAGHNEQFF
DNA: TGTGCCAGTAGGAGCAGGGTAGCGGGTCATAATGAGCAGTTCTTC

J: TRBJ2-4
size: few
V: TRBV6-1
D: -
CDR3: CASAEGLKNIQYF
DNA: TGTGCCAGCGCGGAGGGGCTTAAAAACATTCAGTACTTC

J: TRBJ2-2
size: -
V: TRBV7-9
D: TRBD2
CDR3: CASSPEAGTGELFF
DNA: TGTGCCAGCAGCCCGGAAGCGGGAACCGGGGAGCTGTTTTTT